The 28 T cell receptor beta chains listed next were all sequenced from one sample in a study of control samples from healthy donors and cancer patients. The method was immunoSEQ multiplex PCR; TCRdb's version includes in-frame clones alone and lacks a portion of them. The top ten hold approximately 1% of the sample, which has about 120,000 clones, 80% to 90% seen once. The specimen sequenced was PBMCs. These receptors were obtained from a woman aged 45-65 years with colorectal cancer.

The V call is TRBV5-8, the J call TRBJ1-5; possible D gene TRBD1, 6 bases. The V end was cut by 4 bases, the J end by 4 bases, with 18 bases between. The CDR3 has 16 amino acids. The germline V gene encodes CDR1 SGHTS and CDR2 YDEGEE. CDR3 sequence: CASSKWGGPGNQPQHF. CDR3 in DNA: TGTGCCAGCAGCAAGTGGGGGGGCCCGGGGAATCAGCCCCAGCATTTT.

The chain uses TRBV19 and TRBJ2-1; 10 bases fit TRBD1. CDR1 and CDR2 (germline): LNHDA, SQIVND (reference sequence). V gave up 1 base and J gave up 5 bases; unmatched junction bases: 8. The CDR3 totals 17 residues. CDR3 coding DNA: TGTGCCAGTAGTATAGTTGAGGGACAGGGGAATAACAATGAGCAGTTCTTC. As protein: CASSIVEGQGNNNEQFF.

The genes are TRBV11-1 and TRBJ2-7; D call uncertain. V was pared by 5 bases and J by 3 bases, with 11 bases between. Germline CDR1 reads SGHAT; CDR2 reads FQDESV (reference sequence). The CDR3 has 13 residues. As DNA, the CDR3 is TGTGCCAGCAGCAGCCCCGACGGCTACGAGCAGTACTTC. This sequence encodes CASSSPDGYEQYF.

The V gene is TRBV4-1, the J gene TRBJ2-3; 9 bases map to TRBD1. V was clipped by 6 bases and J by 1 base; unmatched bases: 5. The CDR3 loop spans 15 amino acids. The germline V gene has CDR1 MGHRA and CDR2 YSYEKL. CDR3 loop: CASRIRDRGTDTQYF. As DNA, the CDR3 is TGCGCCAGCAGAATCCGGGACAGGGGCACAGATACGCAGTATTTT.

V is TRBV19 and J is TRBJ1-3; D unresolved. Trimming removed 3 bases from V and 0 bases from J, with 24 bases in between. This CDR3 contains 20 residues. The germline V gene has CDR1 LNHDA and CDR2 SQIVND (reference sequence). The CDR3 DNA reads as TGTGCCAGTAGTATCAAGTTCGTTGGCGGATTACTAATCTCTGGAAACACCATATATTTT. Translation: CASSIKFVGGLLISGNTIYF.

This chain uses TRBV5-8 with TRBJ1-1; tentatively, D is TRBD1 (5 bases). The ends were cut back, 4 bases at V and 5 bases at J, with 18 bases in the middle. The CDR3 length is 15 residues. Germline CDR1 and CDR2: SGHTS and YDEGEE. The DNA for the CDR3 is TGTGCCAGCAGCCCGGGACCGGGGGTGGGTACTGAAGCTTTCTTT. It codes for CASSPGPGVGTEAFF. The full variable domain, rest sourced from reference TRBV5-8 and TRBJ1-1, is EAGVTQSPTHLIKTRGQQATLRCSPISGHTSVYWYQQALGLGLQFLLWYDEGEERNRGNFPPRFSGRQFPNYSSELNVNALELEDSALYLCASSPGPGVGTEAFFGQGTRLTVV.

V gene TRBV6-6 combines with J gene TRBJ1-5, with D tentatively TRBD1 (5 bases). Germline-derived CDR1 and CDR2 are MNHNY and SVGAGI (reference sequence). This CDR3 is 15 amino acids long. Trimming removed 2 bases from V and 7 bases from J, with 15 bases in between. CDR3 sequence reads: CASSYGPAKGQPQHF. The CDR3 nucleotides read TGTGCCAGCAGTTACGGGCCAGCCAAGGGGCAGCCCCAGCATTTT.

This chain joins TRBV2 and TRBJ2-2; the D is unclear. CDR3 length: 11 amino acids. The germline V and J ends were trimmed by 4 bases and 6 bases, with 3 bases remaining between them. Per germline, CDR1 SNHLY and CDR2 FYNNEI. The CDR3 nucleotides read TGTGCCAGCAGTGTTTCCGGGGAGCTGTTTTTT. Translated: CASSVSGELFF.

The chain employs TRBV5-8 and TRBJ2-7; D gene unclear. The CDR3 totals 14 residues. V lost 2 bases, J lost 5 bases, and 14 bases lay in between. Germline V gives CDR1 SGHTS, CDR2 YDEGEE. CDR3 sequence: CASSFVSASDEQYF. The CDR3 nucleotides read TGTGCCAGCAGCTTCGTAAGTGCCTCGGACGAGCAGTACTTC.

The CDR3 region is CASSIQDGVGYTF. The CDR3 DNA reads TGTGCCAGCAGTATCCAAGACGGGGTAGGCTACACCTTC. The gene calls are TRBV7-8 and TRBJ1-2; D unresolved. With 6 bases removed from V and 8 bases from J, the gap between germline ends came to 16 bases. This CDR3 is built from 13 residues. Germline loops: CDR1 SGHVS, CDR2 FQNEAQ.

The chain combines TRBV28 with TRBJ1-2; 8 positions agree with TRBD1. The CDR3 extends over 15 amino acids. Per germline, CDR1 MDHEN and CDR2 SYDVKM. V was clipped by 5 bases and J by 3 bases; unmatched bases: 8. For the CDR3, the DNA is TGTGCCAGCAGTCCAGGGACAGGTTCATACTATGGCTACACCTTC. This translates into CASSPGTGSYYGYTF.

The genes are TRBV5-1 and TRBJ1-1; tentatively, D is TRBD1 (5 bases). Looked up from germline, CDR1 is SGHRS and CDR2 is YFSETQ. Between the trimmed V and J ends, which lost 4 bases and 0 bases, there was a span of 13 bases. The CDR3 loop spans 15 amino acids. CDR3 nucleotide sequence: TGCGCCAGCAGCCCCCAGGGACGGATGAACACTGAAGCTTTCTTT. This translates into CASSPQGRMNTEAFF.

J is TRBJ1-2 and V is TRBV12-3 or TRBV12-4; the D is unclear. V shed 8 bases and J shed 4 bases, with 5 bases lying between them. The CDR3 has 10 residues. This CDR3 is CASFGYGYTF. DNA for the CDR3: TGTGCCAGCTTCGGCTATGGCTACACCTTC.

The chain combines TRBV7-2 with TRBJ1-2; D is ambiguous. The ends were cut back, 2 bases at V and 0 bases at J, with 4 bases in the middle. Germline assignment: CDR1 SGHTA and CDR2 FQGNSA. The CDR3 has 13 residues. CDR3 bases: TGTGCCAGCAGCTTACATCCTAACTATGGCTACACCTTC. It yields the protein CASSLHPNYGYTF. Variable domain in full (rest from reference TRBV7-2 and TRBJ1-2): GAGVSQSPSNKVTEKGKDVELRCDPISGHTALYWYRQSLGQGLEFLIYFQGNSAPDKSGLPSDRFSAERTGGSVSTLTIQRTQQEDSAVYLCASSLHPNYGYTFGSGTRLTVV.

This chain joins TRBV5-4 and TRBJ2-1; D may be TRBD1 (6 bases). V lost 4 bases and J lost 4, with 9 bases in between. The CDR3 is made up of 13 amino acids. The germline CDR1 and CDR2 sequences are SGHNT and YYREEE (reference sequence). The CDR3 DNA follows: TGTGCCAGCAGCCAACAGGGATACAATGAGCAGTTCTTC. Translated, it gives CASSQQGYNEQFF.

CDR3 protein: CASSRRGVRTGELFF. The CDR3, as DNA: TGTGCCAGCAGTCGCAGGGGGGTGCGGACCGGGGAGCTGTTTTTT. V gene TRBV28 combines with J gene TRBJ2-2; TRBD1 is a possible D gene (7 bases). CDR1 and CDR2 (germline): MDHEN, SYDVKM. The CDR3 runs to 15 residues. Trimming left V 5 bases short and J 5 bases short, with 15 bases between.

V usage is TRBV6-5 and J usage is TRBJ1-2; D gene unclear. The CDR3 is 14 residues long. V lost 5 bases, J lost 2 bases, and 12 bases lay in between. Per germline, CDR1 MNHEY and CDR2 SVGAGI. The CDR3 DNA is TGTGCCAGCAGTCCGTCCGGGCTAAACTATGGCTACACCTTC. It yields the protein CASSPSGLNYGYTF.

The chain has TRBV10-3 and TRBJ2-3, with D possibly called TRBD1 or TRBD2 (6 bases each). Trimming left V 8 bases short and J 2 bases short, with 14 bases between. The germline gives CDR1 ENHRY, CDR2 SYGVKD. This CDR3 has 14 residues. CDR3 DNA: TGTGCCATCGGAAACGGGGGCCACACAGATACGCAGTATTTT. It translates to CAIGNGGHTDTQYF.

The chain has TRBV12-5 and TRBJ1-5; D may be TRBD1 (5 bases). Germline-derived CDR1 and CDR2 are LGHNT and FRNRAP. Deletions cut 0 bases from V and 2 bases from J, with 5 bases between. The CDR3 totals 14 residues. The CDR3 DNA reads as TGTGCTAGTGGTTTGGTGGGGGGCAATCAGCCCCAGCATTTT. This codes for CASGLVGGNQPQHF.

This clone appeared a few times. The chain has TRBV11-2 and TRBJ2-7; no clear D. This CDR3 is 13 amino acids long. Looked up from germline, CDR1 is SGHAT and CDR2 is FQNNGV. Trimming pared 5 bases from V and 6 bases from J, leaving 14 bases between. The CDR3 sequence: CASSPQRLGEQYF. The CDR3 nucleotides are TGTGCCAGCAGCCCACAGCGACTCGGCGAGCAGTACTTC.

The chain links TRBV5-4 to TRBJ1-4; D remains unclear. Between the trimmed V and J ends, which lost 0 bases and 6 bases, there was a span of 9 bases. Germline CDR1 SGHNT, CDR2 YYREEE (reference sequence). CDR3 length: 14 amino acids. The CDR3 region is CASSLEPDDEKLFF. CDR3 sequence (DNA): TGTGCCAGCAGCTTGGAACCGGATGATGAAAAACTGTTTTTT.

This sequence joins TRBV5-1 and TRBJ1-5, with 10 bases that match TRBD1. Trimming removed 0 bases from V and 4 bases from J; junction bases left unmatched: 4. Germline CDR1 and CDR2: SGHRS and YFSETQ. This CDR3 has 16 residues. CDR3: CASSLDGTGVNQPQHF. The CDR3 nucleotides read TGCGCCAGCAGCTTGGACGGGACAGGGGTAAATCAGCCCCAGCATTTT.

J is TRBJ1-2 and V is TRBV4-2; no firm D call. V lost 2 bases and J 2 bases, leaving 15 bases between the germline ends. The length of the CDR3 is 16 residues. Germline V lookup: CDR1 LGHNA, CDR2 YNFKEQ. The CDR3 loop reads CASSQSPNSINYGYTF. As DNA, the CDR3 is TGTGCCAGCAGCCAATCGCCGAACAGCATCAACTATGGCTACACCTTC.

The chain couples TRBV10-3 to TRBJ1-2, with 10 bases aligning to TRBD1. This CDR3 has 15 amino acids. V was pared by 4 bases and J by 6 bases, with 8 bases of the junction left unmatched. Germline CDR1 and CDR2: ENHRY and SYGVKD. CDR3 loop: CAISAGTGDKDGYTF. As DNA, the CDR3 is TGTGCCATCAGTGCTGGGACAGGGGATAAGGATGGCTACACCTTC.

The rearrangement uses TRBV29-1 and TRBJ1-1, with a weak D call TRBD1 (6 bases). V dropped 7 bases and J dropped 2 bases, with 17 bases sitting between them. CDR3 size: 14 residues. Germline V CDR1 and CDR2: SQVTM, ANQGSEA. CDR3 protein: CSATEGGANTEAFF. In nucleotides, the CDR3 is TGCAGCGCCACCGAGGGGGGGGCCAACACTGAAGCTTTCTTT.

The gene calls are TRBV18 and TRBJ2-7, with D perhaps matching TRBD1 or TRBD2 (5 bases each). Germline-derived CDR1 and CDR2 are KGHSH and LQKENI. Trimming removed 3 bases at V and 2 bases at J, with 14 bases between. CDR3 length: 15 residues. CDR3 bases: TGTGCCAGCTCACCCCGGGACGGTAGAACCTACGAGCAGTACTTC. It translates to CASSPRDGRTYEQYF.

This chain uses TRBV11-2 with TRBJ2-2, with D perhaps given as TRBD1 or TRBD2 (6 bases each). The CDR3 is made up of 19 amino acids. V lost 5 bases and J lost 2, with 24 bases in between. Germline-derived CDR1 and CDR2 are SGHAT and FQNNGV. The CDR3 nucleotides read TGTGCCAGCAGCCCCAGAAGGGGGGCAGCGGCTACAAACACCGGGGAGCTGTTTTTT. As protein: CASSPRRGAAATNTGELFF.

The chain carries TRBV30 and TRBJ1-6; 8 bases are a match to TRBD1. Unmatched junction bases numbered 5, after V lost 0 bases and J lost 7 bases. The germline gives CDR1 GTSNPN, CDR2 SVGIG (reference sequence). There are 15 residues in the CDR3. The CDR3 reads CAWSVQGGPNSPLHF. The CDR3 DNA is TGTGCCTGGAGTGTACAGGGGGGGCCAAATTCACCCCTCCACTTT.